This T cell receptor beta chain was sequenced in a study of PD-L1 blockade in urothelial cancer. For the study at large: Patients began atezolizumab, 1,200 mg intravenously every 3 weeks, in 2014. Men with urothelial cancer arising in the bladder made up most of the roughly 29 patients. Each participant's history included 0 to 3 prior chemotherapy regimens. Researchers looked at the blood 3 weeks (second dose) and 6 weeks after treatment began.

Time point indicated: peripheral blood 6 weeks after treatment start. Using immunoSEQ multiplex PCR, the repertoire was profiled, and TCRdb retains in-frame clones only, with some absent. The sample gives about 50,000 clones, around 88% of which show up once; about 10% is in the top ten. With V trimmed by 3 bases and J by 3 bases, 3 bases remained unmatched. CDR1 LGHNA and CDR2 YNFKEQ come from the germline V gene. This CDR3 has 15 amino acids. The chain links TRBV4-2 to TRBJ2-3; 10 bases align to TRBD2. The source was PBMCs, collected around atezolizumab (anti-PD-L1) treatment. The clonotype comes from a man aged 60 to 69 with urothelial cancer. CDR3 loop: CASSQVSGGTDTQYF. CDR3 coding DNA: TGTGCCAGCAGCCAGGTTAGCGGGGGGACAGATACGCAGTATTTT.